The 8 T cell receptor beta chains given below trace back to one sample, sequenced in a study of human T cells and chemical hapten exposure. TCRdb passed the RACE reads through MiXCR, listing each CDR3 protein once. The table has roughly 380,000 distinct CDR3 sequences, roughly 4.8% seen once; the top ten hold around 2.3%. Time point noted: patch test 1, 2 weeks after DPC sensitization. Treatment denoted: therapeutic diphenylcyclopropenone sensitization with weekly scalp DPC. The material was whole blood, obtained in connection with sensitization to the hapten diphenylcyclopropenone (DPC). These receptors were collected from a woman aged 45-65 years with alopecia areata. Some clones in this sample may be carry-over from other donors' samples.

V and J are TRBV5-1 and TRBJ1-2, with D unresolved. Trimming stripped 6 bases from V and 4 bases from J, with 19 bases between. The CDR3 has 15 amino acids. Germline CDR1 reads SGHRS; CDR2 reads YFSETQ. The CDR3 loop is CASTSGAGGLYGYTF. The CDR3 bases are TGCGCCAGCACCTCTGGTGCCGGAGGTCTCTATGGCTACACCTTC.

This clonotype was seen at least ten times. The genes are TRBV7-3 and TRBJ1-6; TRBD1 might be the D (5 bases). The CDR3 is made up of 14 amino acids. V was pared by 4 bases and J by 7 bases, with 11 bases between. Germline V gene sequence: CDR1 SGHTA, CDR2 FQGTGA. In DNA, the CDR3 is TGTGCCAGCAGCTCCCAGGGAAACAATTCACCCCTCCACTTT. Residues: CASSSQGNNSPLHF.

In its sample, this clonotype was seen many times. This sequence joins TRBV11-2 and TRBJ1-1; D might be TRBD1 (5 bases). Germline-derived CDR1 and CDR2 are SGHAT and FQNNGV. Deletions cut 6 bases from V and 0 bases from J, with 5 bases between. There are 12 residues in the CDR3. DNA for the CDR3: TGTGCCAGCAGGGGGGTGAACACTGAAGCTTTCTTT. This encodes CASRGVNTEAFF.

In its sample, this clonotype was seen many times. CDR3 residues: CASRTLEVSQPQHF. CDR3 coding DNA: TGTGCCAGCAGAACCCTGGAGGTCAGTCAGCCCCAGCATTTT. The V gene is TRBV12-3 or TRBV12-4, the J gene TRBJ1-5; D gene ambiguous. The CDR3 totals 14 residues. Trimming shortened V by 6 bases and J by 6 bases, and 15 bases separated the two germline ends.

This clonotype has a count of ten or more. CDR3 nucleotide sequence: TGTGCCAGCAGCCCGGTGGGAGAAGTCGGCACTGAAGCTTTCTTT. This sequence encodes CASSPVGEVGTEAFF. The V call is TRBV7-3, the J call TRBJ1-1, with D unclear. CDR1 SGHTA and CDR2 FQGTGA come from the germline V gene. Trimming removed 5 bases from V and 4 bases from J, with 17 bases in between. The CDR3 length is 15 residues.

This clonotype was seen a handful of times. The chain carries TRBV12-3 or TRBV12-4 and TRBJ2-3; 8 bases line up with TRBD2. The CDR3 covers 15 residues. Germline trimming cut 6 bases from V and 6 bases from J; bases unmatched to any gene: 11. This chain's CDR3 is CASSSGSGRRDTQYF. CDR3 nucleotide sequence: TGTGCCAGCAGCTCGGGGAGCGGGAGAAGGGATACGCAGTATTTT.

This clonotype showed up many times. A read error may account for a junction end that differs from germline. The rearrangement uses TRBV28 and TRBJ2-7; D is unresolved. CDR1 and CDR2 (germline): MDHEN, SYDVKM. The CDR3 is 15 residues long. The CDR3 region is CASGLVSGVAYEQYF. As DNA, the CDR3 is TGTGCCAGCGGTTTGGTATCAGGAGTTGCCTACGAGCAGTACTTC.

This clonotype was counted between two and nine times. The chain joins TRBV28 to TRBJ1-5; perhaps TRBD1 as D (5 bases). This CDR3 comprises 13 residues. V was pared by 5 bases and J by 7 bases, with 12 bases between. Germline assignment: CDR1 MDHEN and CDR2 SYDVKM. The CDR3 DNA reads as TGTGCCAGCAGTCCGGGCGGGACGCAGCCCCAGCATTTT. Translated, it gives CASSPGGTQPQHF.